This paragraph reports one T cell receptor beta chain. Its antigen remains unidentified. PCR used 60 Vbeta primers and 13 Jbeta primers. Method: immunoSEQ multiplex PCR; TCRdb's copy keeps in-frame clones and lacks some. The top ten clones hold 1.7% of a sample with approximately 260,000 clones, around 90% of them seen once. The record originates from a study of cytomegalovirus exposure and HLA in healthy donors. The germline V and J ends were trimmed by 6 bases and 0 bases, with 12 bases remaining between them. The CDR3 is 15 residues long. Study-wide points: It was assumed in the presence/absence analyses that sequencing depth was roughly uniform across donors. Researchers reportedly found TCR beta sequences accurately predicted most subjects' HLA-A and HLA-B alleles.

Input material: PBMCs. This sequence originates from a girl aged 2 to 9 in good health and CMV-seronegative. The rearrangement links TRBV6-7 to TRBJ2-1; D is unresolved. TRBV6-7 is filed as an ORF, its function uncertain. For the CDR3, the DNA is TGTGCCAGCAGCCGCTCAGGAAGCTCCTACAATGAGCAGTTCTTC. It specifies CASSRSGSSYNEQFF.